These 22 T cell receptor beta chains were sequenced from one sample in a study of T cell repertoires in cytomegalovirus infection. TCRdb re-called the reads through MiXCR, storing one row per CDR3 protein. The table lists approximately 500,000 distinct CDR3 sequences, 16% of them singletons. Sequencing was done on a sample of CD8+ T cells from PBMCs. Every receptor here comes from a human donor in good health (CMV status not recorded). Some clones in this sample may be carry-over from other donors' samples.

The chain combines TRBV5-1 with TRBJ2-1; 8 nucleotides agree with TRBD2. This CDR3 contains 15 residues. Germline assignment: CDR1 SGHRS and CDR2 YFSETQ. With V trimmed by 4 bases and J by 7 bases, 10 bases remained unmatched. In DNA form, the CDR3 reads TGCGCCAGCAGCCCGATGGGTAGCGGGGTGAATGAGCAGTTCTTC. This gives the protein CASSPMGSGVNEQFF.

This clonotype was detected many times. The V and J genes are TRBV7-9 and TRBJ1-1, with D possibly being TRBD1 (5 bases). The germline V gene has CDR1 SEHNR and CDR2 FQNEAQ (reference sequence). The CDR3 is 13 amino acids. With 11 bases removed from V and 0 bases from J, the gap between germline ends came to 13 bases. DNA for the CDR3: TGTGCCGGCGAGGGGCACCTGAACACTGAAGCTTTCTTT. Amino acid sequence: CAGEGHLNTEAFF. Full variable domain (remainder filled in from reference TRBV7-9 and TRBJ1-1): DTGVSQNPRHKITKRGQNVTFRCDPISEHNRLYWYRQTLGQGPEFLTYFQNEAQLEKSRLLSDRFSAERPKGSFSTLEIQRTEQGDSAMYLCAGEGHLNTEAFFGQGTRLTVV.

The rearrangement joins TRBV16 to TRBJ1-1; tentative D call: TRBD1 (5 bases). The CDR3 consists of 13 residues. Germline values: CDR1 KGHSY, CDR2 FQNENV. Trimming took 1 base from V and 9 from J, leaving 12 bases between them. The CDR3 DNA sequence: TGTGCCAGCAGCCAATTTAAAAGGGGACAAGCTTTCTTT. Residues: CASSQFKRGQAFF.

This clonotype was seen a handful of times. V is TRBV6-5 and J is TRBJ1-2, with D tentatively TRBD1 (6 bases). The CDR3 is made up of 14 amino acids. CDR1 MNHEY and CDR2 SVGAGI come from the germline V gene. V lost 4 bases, J lost 5 bases, and 14 bases lay in between. The CDR3 reads CASSLAGTHYGYTF. Here the CDR3 DNA reads TGTGCCAGCAGTTTGGCCGGGACACATTATGGCTACACCTTC.

The rearrangement uses TRBV20-1 and TRBJ2-2; 11 bases are a match to TRBD2. J lost 6 bases, V lost 4 bases, and 7 bases had no gene match. The CDR3 has 15 residues. Per germline, CDR1 DFQATT and CDR2 SNEGSKA (reference sequence). CDR3 DNA sequence: TGCAGTGCTACCCCCGGACTAGCGGGTCCCGGGGAGCTGTTTTTT. Amino acid sequence: CSATPGLAGPGELFF.

The chain combines TRBV7-9 with TRBJ2-1, with 7 bases matching TRBD2. The V gene's germline CDR1 is SEHNR and CDR2 FQNEAQ (reference sequence). The trim removed 5 bases at V and 4 bases at J, leaving 2 bases unmatched. This CDR3 is 13 amino acids long. CDR3 DNA: TGTGCCAGCAGCGCTAGCGGTTACAATGAGCAGTTCTTC. Translation gives CASSASGYNEQFF.

The chain recombines TRBV15 with TRBJ1-5; TRBD1 might be the D (5 bases). CDR1 is LNHNV, CDR2 YYDKDF, per germline (reference sequence). The CDR3 covers 15 residues. Trimming stripped 2 bases from V and 3 bases from J, with 11 bases between. Here the CDR3 reads CATSRPRDYNQPQHF. CDR3 bases: TGTGCCACCAGCAGACCCCGGGACTACAATCAGCCCCAGCATTTT. The complete variable domain, with remaining parts taken from reference TRBV15 and TRBJ1-5, reads DAMVIQNPRYQVTQFGKPVTLSCSQTLNHNVMYWYQQKSSQAPKLLFHYYDKDFNNEADTPDNFQSRRPNTSFCFLDIRSPGLGDTAMYLCATSRPRDYNQPQHFGDGTRLSIL.

The chain joins TRBV5-1 to TRBJ1-5; D is unclear. There are 15 residues in the CDR3. Deletions cut 4 bases from V and 4 bases from J, with 15 bases between. Germline V CDR1 and CDR2: SGHRS, YFSETQ. The CDR3 DNA follows: TGCGCCAGCAGCCCGGACCTCAGTGCGAATCAGCCCCAGCATTTT. Residues: CASSPDLSANQPQHF.

As concerns this clonotype: Given a much more abundant clone one base away, this may be a read error. No conserved phenylalanine or tryptophan is present at the end of the CDR3, so a read error is the likely explanation. The CDR3 sequence: CASSFEEETQYL. The CDR3 DNA sequence: TGTGCCAGCAGCTTTGAGGAGGAGACCCAGTACTTA. J is TRBJ2-5 and V is TRBV7-6, with no clear D. The ends were cut back, 3 bases at V and 5 bases at J, with 7 bases in the middle. The CDR3 has 12 residues. From germline, CDR1 is SGHVS and CDR2 FNYEAQ.

The table lists this clonotype with many counts. The CDR3: CASSLSGAPGEKLFF. For the CDR3, the DNA is TGTGCCAGCAGCTTGTCAGGGGCACCCGGTGAAAAACTGTTTTTT. J is TRBJ1-4 and V is TRBV7-3; TRBD1 is a possible D gene (6 bases). Per germline, CDR1 SGHTA and CDR2 FQGTGA. The CDR3 contains 15 residues. V was trimmed by 3 bases and J by 7 bases, leaving 15 bases between them.

This clonotype was recorded a few times. The V call is TRBV4-1, the J call TRBJ2-2; D perhaps matches TRBD2 (6 bases). V lost 4 bases to trimming and J lost 3 bases, with 12 bases between them. The CDR3 loop spans 15 amino acids. In germline, CDR1 is MGHRA, CDR2 YSYEKL. The CDR3 region has the DNA TGCGCCAGCAGCCTCCAGGAGGGAGACACCGGGGAGCTGTTTTTT. It specifies CASSLQEGDTGELFF.

This clonotype occurred a few times. The V call is TRBV29-1, the J call TRBJ2-2; a possible D gene is TRBD1 (7 bases). V lost 5 bases to trimming and J lost 4 bases, with 11 bases between them. There are 13 residues in the CDR3. Germline V CDR1 and CDR2: SQVTM, ANQGSEA. Here the CDR3 DNA reads TGCAGCGTTCGGGGGACAGTCACCGGGGAGCTGTTTTTT. Encoded protein: CSVRGTVTGELFF.

The rearrangement uses TRBV19 and TRBJ1-1; TRBD1 matches 7 bases. Trimming removed 5 bases from V and 8 bases from J; junction bases left unmatched: 11. Per germline, CDR1 LNHDA and CDR2 SQIVND (reference sequence). CDR3 length equals 14 residues. The CDR3: CASSADRRDMEAFF. CDR3 sequence (DNA): TGTGCCAGTAGTGCGGACAGGCGGGATATGGAAGCTTTCTTT.

This clonotype was detected a few times. V usage is TRBV3-1 and J usage is TRBJ2-7, with a tentative D call TRBD2 (5 bases). Trimming shortened V by 0 bases and J by 2 bases, and 11 bases separated the two germline ends. Germline V CDR1 and CDR2: LGHDT, YNNKEL (reference sequence). CDR3 length equals 15 residues. The CDR3 region has the DNA TGTGCCAGCAGCCAAGAACAGCGGAACCCCTACGAGCAGTACTTC. Amino acid sequence: CASSQEQRNPYEQYF.

This chain connects TRBV30 to TRBJ2-7; 10 bases map to TRBD1. The CDR3 contains 12 residues. Germline-derived CDR1 and CDR2 are GTSNPN and SVGIG (reference sequence). The trim removed 8 bases at V and 6 bases at J, leaving 7 bases unmatched. The CDR3 coding sequence is TGTGCCGGGACAGGGGCGAAGGGCGAGCAGTACTTC. Translating gives CAGTGAKGEQYF.

V and J are TRBV5-4 and TRBJ1-2; possible D gene TRBD1, 6 bases. Trimming removed 3 bases at V and 8 bases at J, with 8 bases between. CDR1 SGHNT and CDR2 YYREEE come from the germline V gene (reference sequence). This CDR3 comprises 11 residues. As DNA, the CDR3 is TGTGCCAGCAGCTGGGGGGCGGGCTACACCTTC. This gives the protein CASSWGAGYTF.

This clonotype was found a few times. The rearrangement joins TRBV19 to TRBJ1-2; unclear D gene. Germline CDR1 reads LNHDA; CDR2 reads SQIVND (reference sequence). The CDR3 extends over 12 amino acids. V gave up 9 bases and J gave up 3 bases, with 11 bases separating them. The CDR3 is CASRKGDYGYTF. The CDR3, as DNA: TGTGCCAGCCGCAAGGGCGACTATGGCTACACCTTC. The variable domain in full, completed from reference TRBV19 and TRBJ1-2, reads DGGITQSPKYLFRKEGQNVTLSCEQNLNHDAMYWYRQDPGQGLRLIYYSQIVNDFQKGDIAEGYSVSREKKESFPLTVTSAQKNPTAFYLCASRKGDYGYTFGSGTRLTVV.

Many counts were recorded for this clonotype. The J gene is TRBJ2-7, the V gene TRBV7-9; D gene unclear. V lost 4 bases to trimming and J lost 5 bases, with 12 bases between them. This CDR3 contains 13 residues. CDR1 is SEHNR and CDR2 is FQNEAQ in the germline V gene (reference sequence). CDR3 sequence reads: CASSSPPTNEQYF. In DNA, the CDR3 is TGTGCCAGCAGCTCCCCACCTACGAACGAGCAGTACTTC.

This clonotype was observed many times. The chain carries TRBV6-1 and TRBJ1-1; D is unresolved. Germline V gives CDR1 MNHNS, CDR2 SASEGT. The CDR3 is 14 residues long. V was trimmed by 6 bases and J by 0 bases, leaving 11 bases between them. The DNA of the CDR3 is TGTGCCAGCAGAGTGGGCAACATGAACACTGAAGCTTTCTTT. Protein: CASRVGNMNTEAFF.

This clonotype was recorded many times. This chain uses TRBV6-5 with TRBJ1-1; no reliable D call. The germline gives CDR1 MNHEY, CDR2 SVGAGI. V shed 0 bases and J shed 4 bases, with 6 bases lying between them. CDR3 length: 13 residues. DNA of the CDR3: TGTGCCAGCAGTTACTCTCGCGGCACTGAAGCTTTCTTT. This codes for CASSYSRGTEAFF.

The chain employs TRBV27 and TRBJ2-7, with TRBD2 matching over 9 bases. The germline V gene encodes CDR1 MNHEY and CDR2 SMNVEV (reference sequence). This CDR3 comprises 15 residues. With 5 bases clipped from V and 4 bases from J, the junction kept 9 bases outside the gene matches. The chain's CDR3 is CASSTPGLAQYEQYF. The CDR3 coding sequence is TGTGCCAGCAGTACCCCGGGACTAGCCCAGTACGAGCAGTACTTC.

This clonotype has a count of ten or more. The CDR3 sequence: CASSLEWGQEMNTEAFF. DNA of the CDR3: TGTGCCAGCAGCTTAGAATGGGGACAGGAGATGAACACTGAAGCTTTCTTT. This chain links TRBV11-2 with TRBJ1-1; 8 bases map to TRBD1. Looked up from germline, CDR1 is SGHAT and CDR2 is FQNNGV. V lost 0 bases to trimming and J lost 0 bases; unmatched junction nucleotides: 6. This CDR3 spans 17 amino acids.